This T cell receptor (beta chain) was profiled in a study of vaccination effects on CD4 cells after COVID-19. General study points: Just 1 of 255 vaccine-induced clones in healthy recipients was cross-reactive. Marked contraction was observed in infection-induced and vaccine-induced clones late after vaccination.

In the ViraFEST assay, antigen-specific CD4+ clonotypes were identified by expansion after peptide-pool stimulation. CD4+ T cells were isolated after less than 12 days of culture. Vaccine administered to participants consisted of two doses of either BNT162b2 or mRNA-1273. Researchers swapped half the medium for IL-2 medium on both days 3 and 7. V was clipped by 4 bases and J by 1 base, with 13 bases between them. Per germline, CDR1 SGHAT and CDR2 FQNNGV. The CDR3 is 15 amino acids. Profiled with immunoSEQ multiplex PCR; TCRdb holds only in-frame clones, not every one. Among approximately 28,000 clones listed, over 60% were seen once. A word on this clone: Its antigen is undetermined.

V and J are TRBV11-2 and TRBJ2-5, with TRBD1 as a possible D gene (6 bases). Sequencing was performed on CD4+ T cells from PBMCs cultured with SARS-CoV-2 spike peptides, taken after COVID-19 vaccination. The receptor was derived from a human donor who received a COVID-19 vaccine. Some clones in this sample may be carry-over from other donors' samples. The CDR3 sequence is CASSSLRGGQETQYF. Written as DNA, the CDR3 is TGTGCCAGCAGCTCACTTCGAGGGGGCCAAGAGACCCAGTACTTC.